These 30 T cell receptor beta chains originate from one sample sequenced in a study of shared clonotypes between healthy human individuals. Generated by immunoSEQ multiplex PCR, the TCRdb table keeps only in-frame clones and is missing some. Here the sample spans roughly 2.6 million clones, around nine tenths being singletons. The specimen sequenced was naive CD4+ T cells sorted from blood. Noted subset: CD45RA+ positively selected. All receptors derive from a man younger than 35 in good health.

This rearrangement joins TRBV19 to TRBJ2-7; D may be TRBD1 or TRBD2 (5 bases each). Germline V gives CDR1 LNHDA, CDR2 SQIVND (reference sequence). The CDR3 consists of 14 residues. V dropped 7 bases and J dropped 3 bases, with 16 bases sitting between them. The CDR3 protein is CASTRGPPNYEQYF. The CDR3 DNA reads TGTGCCAGTACTCGGGGCCCCCCTAACTACGAGCAGTACTTC.

V usage is TRBV4-3 and J usage is TRBJ1-5; D remains ambiguous. Germline loops: CDR1 LGHNA, CDR2 YSLEER. The CDR3 runs 14 residues. V lost 1 base and J lost 5, with 9 bases in between. The DNA of the CDR3 is TGCGCCAGCAGCCAAGGGCCCCCCTATCAGCCCCAGCATTTT. This encodes CASSQGPPYQPQHF.

V usage is TRBV6-5 and J usage is TRBJ1-3; D gene uncertain. The V and J ends lost 7 bases and 4 bases respectively, with 5 bases between them. There are 11 residues in the CDR3. The germline CDR1 and CDR2 sequences are MNHEY and SVGAGI. The CDR3 sequence is CASIEGNTIYF. CDR3 bases: TGTGCCAGCATAGAAGGAAACACCATATATTTT.

Remarks on this clone: Germline and junction disagree at one end, which may indicate a read error. The chain carries TRBV7-7 and TRBJ2-1; D possibly uses TRBD1 or TRBD2 (5 bases each). Per the germline V gene, CDR1 is SSHAT and CDR2 is FNYEAQ (reference sequence). This CDR3 has 15 residues. The CDR3 is CASSPRGAGRSEQFF. The CDR3 region has the DNA TGTGCTAGCAGCCCGAGAGGGGCAGGGCGTAGTGAGCAGTTCTTC.

The chain couples TRBV5-8 to TRBJ2-1; TRBD1 aligns across 12 bases. V lost 4 bases, J lost 13 bases, and 9 bases stayed unmatched. CDR1 and CDR2 (germline): SGHTS, YDEGEE. There are 14 residues in the CDR3. CDR3 DNA sequence: TGTGCCAGCAGCGTCGGGACAGGGGGCAAATTTCAGTTCTTC. Translation gives CASSVGTGGKFQFF.

The chain is built from TRBV7-4 and TRBJ2-7, with D possibly being TRBD1 (6 bases). The CDR3 extends over 15 amino acids. Germline V CDR1 and CDR2: SGHVT, SQSDAQ. Trimming pared 5 bases from V and 0 bases from J, leaving 14 bases between. Here the CDR3 reads CASSARDNSSYEQYF. CDR3 in DNA: TGTGCCAGCAGCGCCCGGGACAATAGCTCCTACGAGCAGTACTTC.

The chain combines TRBV19 with TRBJ1-3; D unclear. The CDR3 spans 15 residues. Germline lookup yields CDR1 LNHDA and CDR2 SQIVND (reference sequence). Trimming shortened V by 7 bases and J by 0 bases, and 13 bases separated the two germline ends. CDR3 region: CASTLDRISGNTIYF. CDR3 DNA sequence: TGTGCCAGTACGCTAGACCGAATCTCTGGAAACACCATATATTTT.

The V gene is TRBV6-6, the J gene TRBJ1-5; 8 bases line up with TRBD1. The CDR3 consists of 15 residues. The germline CDR1 and CDR2 sequences are MNHNY and SVGAGI (reference sequence). Trimming took 6 bases from V and 3 from J; bases not matched to a gene: 7. CDR3 bases: TGTGCCAGCAGGCCCGGACAGGGCAACAATCAGCCCCAGCATTTT. Translating it yields CASRPGQGNNQPQHF.

This clone was recorded once. The chain employs TRBV5-1 and TRBJ1-2, with 7 positions matching TRBD1. CDR3 length equals 16 residues. The germline V gene has CDR1 SGHRS and CDR2 YFSETQ. V gave up 0 bases and J gave up 4 bases; unmatched junction bases: 9. CDR3: CASSLDPGQAIYGYTF. In DNA, the CDR3 is TGCGCCAGCAGCTTGGACCCCGGACAGGCGATCTATGGCTACACCTTC.

The chain recombines TRBV14 with TRBJ2-5, with a tentative D call TRBD1 (5 bases). Germline values: CDR1 SGHDN, CDR2 FVKESK. This CDR3 spans 15 amino acids. Trimming left V 0 bases short and J 2 bases short, with 10 bases between. The CDR3 here is CASSQDTGPQETQYF. The DNA of the CDR3 is TGTGCCAGCAGCCAAGATACAGGTCCGCAAGAGACCCAGTACTTC. The whole variable domain, remainder taken from reference TRBV14 and TRBJ2-5, is EAGVTQFPSHSVIEKGQTVTLRCDPISGHDNLYWYRRVMGKEIKFLLHFVKESKQDESGMPNNRFLAERTGGTYSTLKVQPAELEDSGVYFCASSQDTGPQETQYFGPGTRLLVL.

The chain combines TRBV27 with TRBJ1-5; the D is unclear. The CDR3 has 13 amino acids. Trimming cost V 5 bases and J 7 bases, with 12 bases left between them. The V gene's germline CDR1 is MNHEY and CDR2 SMNVEV (reference sequence). The CDR3 loop reads CASSPVNGQPQHF. CDR3 nucleotide sequence: TGTGCCAGCAGTCCCGTGAACGGGCAGCCCCAGCATTTT.

This clone appeared a few times. The V and J genes are TRBV5-4 and TRBJ1-2; D possibly corresponds to TRBD1 (6 bases). V dropped 0 bases and J dropped 8 bases, with 17 bases sitting between them. Per the germline V gene, CDR1 is SGHNT and CDR2 is YYREEE (reference sequence). The CDR3 runs to 15 residues. The CDR3 region has the DNA TGTGCCAGCAGCTTGGTAGGTACAGGGTCTTCCGGCTACACCTTC. It encodes CASSLVGTGSSGYTF.

This clone appeared a single time. V gene TRBV30 combines with J gene TRBJ2-1; the match to TRBD2 covers 14 bases. The V gene end was trimmed by 4 bases and the J gene end by 3 bases; junction bases not matched to a gene: 5. This CDR3 spans 16 amino acids. CDR1 is GTSNPN and CDR2 is SVGIG in the germline V gene (reference sequence). The CDR3: CAWNRLAGGNYNEQFF. The CDR3 bases are TGTGCCTGGAATAGACTAGCGGGAGGGAACTACAATGAGCAGTTCTTC.

V usage is TRBV10-1 and J usage is TRBJ2-3; D may be TRBD1 (6 bases). The CDR3 runs 16 residues. The V gene's germline CDR1 is WNHNN and CDR2 SYGVQD (reference sequence). Trimming shortened V by 5 bases and J by 5 bases, and 20 bases separated the two germline ends. The DNA for the CDR3 is TGCGCCAGCAGTTCATTGACAGGAACTTACCTAGATACGCAGTATTTT. It yields the protein CASSSLTGTYLDTQYF.

On this clone: This specimen includes other DNA sequences encoding the same CDR3. This chain uses TRBV18 with TRBJ2-7, with TRBD1 identical over 7 bases. V was pared by 2 bases and J by 2 bases, with 3 bases of the junction left unmatched. The CDR3 loop spans 14 amino acids. In germline, CDR1 is KGHSH, CDR2 LQKENI. The CDR3 nucleotides are TGTGCCAGCTCACCAAGACAGGGTCCCTACGAGCAGTACTTC. Protein: CASSPRQGPYEQYF.

The chain links TRBV6-1 to TRBJ1-3; D remains unclear. V lost 0 bases and J lost 3, with 12 bases in between. CDR3 length: 16 residues. Per the germline V gene, CDR1 is MNHNS and CDR2 is SASEGT. The CDR3 sequence: CASSEAHRTLGNTIYF. CDR3 DNA sequence: TGTGCCAGCAGTGAAGCTCACCGGACTCTTGGAAACACCATATATTTT.

CDR3 sequence reads: CASSFGQGAGETQYF. The CDR3, as DNA: TGTGCCAGCAGCTTTGGACAGGGGGCAGGAGAGACCCAGTACTTC. This chain joins TRBV7-9 and TRBJ2-5, with 11 bases lining up with TRBD1. V shed 3 bases, J shed 4 bases, and the junction held 4 bases outside the gene matches. This CDR3 comprises 15 residues. Looked up from germline, CDR1 is SEHNR and CDR2 is FQNEAQ (reference sequence).

This clone was counted between two and nine times. The J gene is TRBJ1-1, the V gene TRBV5-4, with a tentative D call TRBD1 (5 bases). Trimming removed 4 bases from V and 5 bases from J, with 15 bases in between. Germline values: CDR1 SGHNT, CDR2 YYREEE (reference sequence). This CDR3 spans 14 amino acids. CDR3: CASSRGGGWTEAFF. CDR3 DNA: TGTGCCAGCAGCCGGGGGGGTGGATGGACTGAAGCTTTCTTT.

A single count supports this clone. The chain uses TRBV30 and TRBJ2-3; D uncertain. Germline V gene data show CDR1 as GTSNPN and CDR2 as SVGIG (reference sequence). There are 15 residues in the CDR3. Trimming removed 3 bases from V and 0 bases from J, with 13 bases in between. The CDR3 DNA follows: TGTGCCTGGAGGCGAAGCTTGGCTAGCACAGATACGCAGTATTTT. It is translated as CAWRRSLASTDTQYF.

To note about this clone: In the same sample, other DNA sequences code for this CDR3. This chain connects TRBV5-1 to TRBJ2-3; unclear D gene. CDR1 is SGHRS, CDR2 YFSETQ, per germline. CDR3 length: 13 amino acids. V was shortened by 0 bases and J by 5 bases, with 7 bases between the two germline ends. The CDR3 region is CASSLAGEDTQYF. DNA for the CDR3: TGCGCCAGCAGCTTGGCGGGTGAAGATACGCAGTATTTT.

The genes are TRBV11-2 and TRBJ2-7; D is uncertain. Germline V gene sequence: CDR1 SGHAT, CDR2 FQNNGV. V was trimmed by 4 bases and J by 2 bases, leaving 12 bases between them. The length of the CDR3 is 14 residues. In DNA form, the CDR3 reads TGTGCCAGCAGCTCCGCCGGCGGCCCCTACGAGCAGTACTTC. This encodes CASSSAGGPYEQYF.

J is TRBJ2-3 and V is TRBV19; tentatively, D is TRBD2 (6 bases). V was pared by 3 bases and J by 0 bases, with 10 bases between. The CDR3 spans 15 residues. Germline CDR1 reads LNHDA; CDR2 reads SQIVND (reference sequence). In nucleotides, the CDR3 is TGTGCCAGTAGTATTCGGGCGGGGAGCACAGATACGCAGTATTTT. It is translated as CASSIRAGSTDTQYF.

The rearrangement links TRBV5-1 to TRBJ1-2; D gene uncertain. Looked up from germline, CDR1 is SGHRS and CDR2 is YFSETQ. This CDR3 contains 13 residues. The V gene lost 0 bases and the J gene lost 9 bases, with 12 bases spanning the gap. CDR3 DNA sequence: TGCGCCAGCAGCTTGGTGCAGGCTGACAGCTACACCTTC. It codes for CASSLVQADSYTF.

CDR3 residues: CASSPRREGTEAFF. For the CDR3, the DNA is TGTGCCAGCAGCCCCCGTCGTGAAGGCACTGAAGCTTTCTTT. The V gene is TRBV7-9, the J gene TRBJ1-1; D uncertain. Trimming pared 5 bases from V and 4 bases from J, leaving 14 bases between. This CDR3 contains 14 residues. Germline V gene sequence: CDR1 SEHNR, CDR2 FQNEAQ (reference sequence).

This rearrangement joins TRBV5-1 to TRBJ1-1, with D tentatively TRBD1 (5 bases). V was shortened by 4 bases and J by 4 bases, with 20 bases between the two germline ends. The germline CDR1 and CDR2 sequences are SGHRS and YFSETQ. This CDR3 is built from 16 residues. CDR3 residues: CASSTGRGWGSTEAFF. The CDR3 DNA follows: TGCGCCAGCAGCACTGGACGTGGGTGGGGGAGCACTGAAGCTTTCTTT.

The chain carries TRBV7-8 and TRBJ1-4; TRBD1 matches 8 bases. V shed 3 bases and J 7 bases; nucleotides not matched to a gene: 4. This CDR3 is built from 14 residues. The V gene's germline CDR1 is SGHVS and CDR2 FQNEAQ. CDR3 bases: TGTGCCAGCAGCTTGCTCGACAGGGGTGAAAAACTGTTTTTT. Amino acid sequence: CASSLLDRGEKLFF.

The chain recombines TRBV10-3 with TRBJ1-1; TRBD1 agrees at 7 bases. V dropped 4 bases and J dropped 4; count of bases not matched to a gene: 6. CDR3 size: 14 residues. Germline CDR1 is ENHRY and CDR2 is SYGVKD. CDR3 DNA sequence: TGTGCCATCAGTGTGGAGGGGGCGGTCACTGAAGCTTTCTTT. This sequence encodes CAISVEGAVTEAFF.

J is TRBJ2-5 and V is TRBV28, with 16 bases lining up with TRBD2. The CDR3 runs to 17 residues. Germline-derived CDR1 and CDR2 are MDHEN and SYDVKM. V was clipped by 10 bases and J by 0 bases; unmatched bases: 8. In DNA, the CDR3 is TGTGCCACCTATCCGGGACTAGCGGGGGGGTACCAAGAGACCCAGTACTTC. Translation: CATYPGLAGGYQETQYF.

This clone was detected a few times. V is TRBV27 and J is TRBJ1-2; D might be TRBD1 (5 bases). The V and J ends lost 6 bases and 14 bases respectively, with 13 bases between them. Germline CDR1 reads MNHEY; CDR2 reads SMNVEV (reference sequence). The CDR3 length is 10 residues. The CDR3 spells CASRGTIGTF. CDR3 in DNA: TGTGCCAGCAGAGGGACCATTGGTACCTTC.

Details on this clone: The same CDR3 arises from other DNA sequences in this sample as well. V is TRBV28 and J is TRBJ2-3; 8 nucleotides agree with TRBD2. The V gene end was trimmed by 6 bases and the J gene end by 4 bases; junction bases not matched to a gene: 3. Germline CDR1 and CDR2: MDHEN and SYDVKM. This CDR3 has 13 amino acids. DNA for the CDR3: TGTGCCAGCAGCGGGGGGGCCCCAGATACGCAGTATTTT. Translating it yields CASSGGAPDTQYF.